The 21 T cell receptor beta chains listed next were all sequenced from one sample in a study of Ad26.COV2.S vaccination and SARS-CoV-2 variants. Treatment defined: 19 received Ad26.COV2.S at low or high dose, single or two shots; several received placebo; per-sample allocation not given. On day 63 after the first injection, vaccine and placebo recipients gave samples. Clones were read by immunoSEQ multiplex PCR, and TCRdb kept only the in-frame ones, dropping some. This table holds 430,000 or so clones, nearly 90% found once. The sequences come from peripheral blood, collected in a trial of Ad26.COV2.S vaccine versus placebo. Source of these receptors: a person between 18 and 65 years old who received the Ad26.COV2.S COVID-19 vaccine or a placebo.

This rearrangement joins TRBV6-5 to TRBJ1-4; the D gene is possibly TRBD1 (5 bases). CDR3 length equals 15 residues. Germline CDR1 reads MNHEY; CDR2 reads SVGAGI. V lost 5 bases and J 0 bases, leaving 10 bases between the germline ends. CDR3 sequence (DNA): TGTGCCAGCAGTCCAGGGCCTGCAACTAATGAAAAACTGTTTTTT. Amino acid sequence: CASSPGPATNEKLFF.

The rearrangement joins TRBV5-1 to TRBJ1-3, with D maybe TRBD1 (6 bases). The CDR3 contains 13 residues. V was clipped by 5 bases and J by 4 bases, with 10 bases between them. Germline CDR1 SGHRS, CDR2 YFSETQ. The CDR3 region is CASRLGQGNTIYF. The CDR3 nucleotides read TGCGCCAGCAGACTCGGACAGGGAAACACCATATATTTT.

This sequence joins TRBV4-2 and TRBJ1-4; no firm D call. Germline lookup yields CDR1 LGHNA and CDR2 YNFKEQ. The CDR3 spans 16 residues. Trimming cost V 3 bases and J 1 base, with 12 bases left between them. The CDR3 loop is CASSQLLTVTNEKLFF. The CDR3 nucleotides are TGTGCCAGCAGCCAGTTGCTGACGGTAACTAATGAAAAACTGTTTTTT.

This clone appeared a single time. The rearrangement links TRBV5-1 to TRBJ2-5; D unclear. CDR3 size: 13 residues. The germline V gene encodes CDR1 SGHRS and CDR2 YFSETQ. Trimming removed 2 bases at V and 5 bases at J, with 10 bases between. CDR3 loop: CASSFHSPETQYF. The CDR3 DNA is TGCGCCAGCAGCTTCCACTCGCCGGAGACCCAGTACTTC.

The chain joins TRBV9 to TRBJ1-2, with TRBD1 as a possible D gene (6 bases). From germline, CDR1 is SGDLS and CDR2 YYNGEE. V was pared by 5 bases and J by 6 bases, with 17 bases between. CDR3 length: 14 amino acids. DNA for the CDR3: TGTGCCAGCAGTTCGAGAGGGGGTTCTCATGGCTACACCTTC. Amino acids: CASSSRGGSHGYTF. The variable domain in full, completed from reference TRBV9 and TRBJ1-2, reads DSGVTQTPKHLITATGQRVTLRCSPRSGDLSVYWYQQSLDQGLQFLIQYYNGEERAKGNILERFSAQQFPDLHSELNLSSLELGDSALYFCASSSRGGSHGYTFGSGTRLTVV.

The chain employs TRBV5-1 and TRBJ1-1, with D hard to call. The CDR3 extends over 15 amino acids. Germline CDR1 and CDR2: SGHRS and YFSETQ. The ends were cut back, 1 base at V and 3 bases at J, with 13 bases in the middle. In DNA, the CDR3 is TGCGCCAGCAGCTTGAAGGGCAGTCAGGACACTGAAGCTTTCTTT. Protein product: CASSLKGSQDTEAFF.

This rearrangement joins TRBV20-1 to TRBJ1-6; D possibly corresponds to TRBD1 (5 bases). From germline, CDR1 is DFQATT and CDR2 SNEGSKA (reference sequence). With 3 bases removed from V and 9 bases from J, the gap between germline ends came to 21 bases. This CDR3 has 16 amino acids. CDR3 in DNA: TGCAGTGCTAGTCTTGCGGGGAGGGGTGGTCGTTCACCCCTCCACTTT. Translating it yields CSASLAGRGGRSPLHF.

The chain is built from TRBV6-5 and TRBJ2-7; 8 nucleotides line up with TRBD1. CDR1 is MNHEY and CDR2 is SVGAGI in the germline V gene. This CDR3 has 13 amino acids. The J segment lost 3 bases and the V segment lost 5 bases, leaving 3 bases of the junction unmatched. The CDR3, as DNA: TGTGCCAGCAGTCGACAGGGGAGCTACGAGCAGTACTTC. Translated, it gives CASSRQGSYEQYF.

V gene TRBV18 combines with J gene TRBJ2-3, with D unclear. The germline V gene encodes CDR1 KGHSH and CDR2 LQKENI. The CDR3 contains 14 residues. V lost 2 bases and J 2 bases, leaving 8 bases between the germline ends. CDR3 coding DNA: TGTGCCAGCTCACCAATTGGTACCACAGATACGCAGTATTTT. Its protein is CASSPIGTTDTQYF.

V and J are TRBV5-3 and TRBJ2-7; 9 positions match TRBD2. TRBV5-3 is an ORF for which the function is uncertain. The CDR3 sequence is 17 residues long. Losses at the gene ends were 0 bases for V and 3 bases for J; bases not matched to a gene: 10. The CDR3 DNA follows: TGTGCCAGAAGCTTGGAAGGGCGGGGGGGCCCCAGCTACGAGCAGTACTTC. Its translation is CARSLEGRGGPSYEQYF.

Only a few counts were recorded for this clone. The chain recombines TRBV15 with TRBJ1-6; tentative D call: TRBD1 (5 bases). The CDR3 loop spans 14 amino acids. Trimming removed 8 bases from V and 7 bases from J, with 15 bases in between. The germline CDR1 and CDR2 sequences are LNHNV and YYDKDF (reference sequence). The CDR3 DNA sequence: TGTGCCACCCGCCGGGACCCTCGAAATTCACCCCTCCACTTT. Its translation is CATRRDPRNSPLHF.

The sample holds one count of this clone. The chain recombines TRBV7-8 with TRBJ2-3; no reliable D call. The V end was cut by 3 bases, the J end by 3 bases, with 4 bases between. Germline assignment: CDR1 SGHVS and CDR2 FQNEAQ. CDR3 length: 12 residues. CDR3 bases: TGTGCCAGCAGCTTCTCTACAGATACGCAGTATTTT. Translation gives CASSFSTDTQYF.

This clone has just a few counts. The V and J genes are TRBV18 and TRBJ2-7; 9 positions agree with TRBD1. The length of the CDR3 is 15 residues. J gave up 0 bases and V 3 bases, and 3 bases lay outside the gene matches. Germline V gene data show CDR1 as KGHSH and CDR2 as LQKENI. CDR3 in amino acids: CASSPGQGLSYEQYV. The CDR3 nucleotides are TGTGCCAGCTCACCGGGACAGGGTCTCTCCTACGAGCAGTACGTC.

The V call is TRBV2, the J call TRBJ1-2, with a weak D call TRBD1 (6 bases). In germline, CDR1 is SNHLY, CDR2 FYNNEI. This CDR3 comprises 12 residues. The V end was cut by 8 bases, the J end by 6 bases, with 13 bases between. CDR3 DNA: TGTGCCAGCGATAGGGGGGAGAATGGCTACACCTTC. Translated, it gives CASDRGENGYTF.

The chain employs TRBV11-3 and TRBJ1-1; tentative D call: TRBD1 (5 bases). The germline V and J ends were trimmed by 5 bases and 0 bases, with 16 bases remaining between them. The CDR3 totals 16 residues. CDR1 and CDR2 (germline): SGHNT, YENEEA. CDR3 sequence reads: CASSPLTVAMNTEAFF. The DNA for the CDR3 is TGTGCCAGCAGCCCTCTGACAGTCGCAATGAACACTGAAGCTTTCTTT.

This clone occurred a few times. The chain recombines TRBV28 with TRBJ2-7, with TRBD2 matching over 10 bases. This CDR3 has 14 amino acids. Germline CDR1 MDHEN, CDR2 SYDVKM. V was clipped by 6 bases and J by 1 base; unmatched bases: 3. CDR3 bases: TGTGCCAGCAGCCTACTAGCGGGGTCCTACGAGCAGTACGTC. This sequence encodes CASSLLAGSYEQYV.

This rearrangement joins TRBV7-8 to TRBJ2-3; 11 nucleotides agree with TRBD2. Germline CDR1 SGHVS, CDR2 FQNEAQ. CDR3 length: 16 residues. The junction had 6 bases not matched to a gene; V was cut back by 3 bases and J by 4 bases. CDR3 in DNA: TGTGCCAGCAGCTTGACACTAGCGGGGGTCCCAGATACGCAGTATTTT. This codes for CASSLTLAGVPDTQYF.

The CDR3 sequence: CATSRGSRTANTEAFF. In nucleotides, the CDR3 is TGTGCCACCAGCAGGGGCTCGCGGACGGCGAACACTGAAGCTTTCTTT. V gene TRBV15 combines with J gene TRBJ1-1; D is unresolved. Trimming removed 3 bases at V and 1 base at J, with 15 bases between. Germline loops: CDR1 LNHNV, CDR2 YYDKDF (reference sequence). The CDR3 is made up of 16 amino acids.

The rearrangement joins TRBV10-3 to TRBJ1-2; D is possibly TRBD1 (5 bases). V was pared by 3 bases and J by 7 bases, with 15 bases between. Per the germline V gene, CDR1 is ENHRY and CDR2 is SYGVKD. CDR3 length equals 14 residues. The CDR3 is CAISEVIREIGYTF. DNA of the CDR3: TGTGCCATCAGTGAAGTAATCAGGGAAATTGGCTACACCTTC.

V gene TRBV5-1 combines with J gene TRBJ2-1, with a tentative D call TRBD1 (5 bases). Germline V gene sequence: CDR1 SGHRS, CDR2 YFSETQ. V was clipped by 0 bases and J by 1 base, with 5 bases between them. The CDR3 has 14 amino acids. The CDR3 region has the DNA TGCGCCAGCAGCTTGGAGGGGTCCTACAATGAGCAGTTCTTC. As protein: CASSLEGSYNEQFF.

This sequence joins TRBV2 and TRBJ1-5; D is perhaps TRBD1 (5 bases). Germline CDR1 and CDR2: SNHLY and FYNNEI. The CDR3 covers 13 residues. V gave up 3 bases and J gave up 4 bases, with 7 bases separating them. DNA for the CDR3: TGTGCCAGCAGTGACCGGGGGAATCAGCCCCAGCATTTT. Protein sequence: CASSDRGNQPQHF. The full variable domain, its missing parts supplied by reference TRBV2 and TRBJ1-5, is EPEVTQTPSHQVTQMGQEVILRCVPISNHLYFYWYRQILGQKVEFLVSFYNNEISEKSEIFDDQFSVERPDGSNFTLKIRSTKLEDSAMYFCASSDRGNQPQHFGDGTRLSIL.